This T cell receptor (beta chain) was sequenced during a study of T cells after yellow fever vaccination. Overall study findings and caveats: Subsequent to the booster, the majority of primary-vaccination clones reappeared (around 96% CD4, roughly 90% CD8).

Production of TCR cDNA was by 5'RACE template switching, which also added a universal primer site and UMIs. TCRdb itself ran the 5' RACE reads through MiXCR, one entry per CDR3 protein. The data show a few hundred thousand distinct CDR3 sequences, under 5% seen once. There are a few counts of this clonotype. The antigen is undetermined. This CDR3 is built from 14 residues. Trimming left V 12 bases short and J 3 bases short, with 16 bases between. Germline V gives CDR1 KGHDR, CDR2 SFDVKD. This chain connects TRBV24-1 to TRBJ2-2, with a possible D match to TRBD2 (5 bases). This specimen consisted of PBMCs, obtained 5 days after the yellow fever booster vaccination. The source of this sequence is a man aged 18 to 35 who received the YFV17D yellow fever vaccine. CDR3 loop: CASSAGRDTGELFF. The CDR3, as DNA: TGTGCCTCCTCTGCGGGTAGGGACACCGGGGAGCTGTTTTTT.